Included here is one T cell receptor beta chain sequence, with context. As yet, its antigen is unknown. Other nucleotide sequences in the sample specify the same CDR3. This sample was taken from a study of Tregs in tolerant kidney transplant recipients. Whole-study results and caveats: Validation in larger populations is needed because few patients were studied. Nucleotide sequences could not be compared across some patients' samples due to primer changes. Activated donor B cell expansion appeared to reveal the most relevant donor-specific TCRbeta repertoire.

Sequenced by immunoSEQ multiplex PCR; TCRdb stores in-frame clones only, minus some. The repertoire includes approximately 82,000 clones, roughly 93% of them detected once, and about 1.5% sits in the top ten. Related graft donors supplied nonmyeloablative bone marrow transplants, and mixed chimerism was transient. Unstimulated Tregs (CD4+CD25+CD127-) and CD4+CD25- non-Tregs were sorted from PBMCs. The V end lost 0 bases, the J end lost 4 bases, and 7 bases lay between the germline ends. Germline lookup yields CDR1 SGHNT and CDR2 YYREEE (reference sequence). This CDR3 region has 13 residues. This specimen was CD4+ T cells from blood (PBMCs), taken 12 months after the transplant. The sequence derives from a human patient who received a combined kidney and bone marrow transplant. The T cells may come from the graft donor. The chain combines TRBV5-4 with TRBJ2-5, with TRBD2 as a possible D gene (6 bases). CDR3 region: CASSLAGGETQYF. CDR3 coding DNA: TGTGCCAGCAGCTTGGCCGGGGGAGAGACCCAGTACTTC.